This T cell receptor beta chain originates from a study of post-analysis software for immune sequencing data. About the research overall: Relapsing-remitting, secondary progressive and progressive-relapsing multiple sclerosis courses were included. Findings and caveats of the study: Versus controls, multiple sclerosis patients showed significantly lower diversity (normalized Chao1). Patients used about five TRBV segments, including TRBV5-6, TRBV5-1 and TRBV20-1, more often than controls.

The V segment lost 6 bases and the J segment 9 bases; nucleotides outside the gene matches: 11. Germline V gene lookup returns CDR1 SGHTA and CDR2 FQGTGA. The CDR3 extends over 14 amino acids. This clonotype was counted only a few times. Its antigen remains unidentified. Unique molecular identifiers featured in each of the TCR beta cDNA libraries. TCRdb reprocessed the PCR reads via MiXCR and lists one record per CDR3 protein. The sample holds around 440,000 distinct CDR3 sequences, around 40% seen once. The chain uses TRBV7-3 and TRBJ2-1, with 7 nucleotides matching TRBD2. Specimen: blood. This receptor was obtained from a girl aged 5-17 years with multiple sclerosis. The CDR3 protein is CASRAGSRLGEQFF. CDR3 bases: TGTGCCAGCAGAGCGGGAAGTCGTCTGGGTGAGCAGTTCTTC.